The rows below give T cell receptor beta chains drawn from one sample of a study of early T cells in non-severe SARS-CoV-2 infection. TCRdb fed the 5' RACE reads into MiXCR, producing one record per CDR3 protein. The table has around 50,000 distinct CDR3 sequences, around 13% seen once. Sequencing was done on a sample of whole blood. The receptors were gathered from an adult who was a healthcare worker with PCR-confirmed SARS-CoV-2 infection or an uninfected control (not recorded which). The CDR3 runs from the conserved cysteine through the conserved F or W. A D gene is named only where the DNA matches it firmly. Clone size appears in some rows only: once, few, many, or a class for an expanded clone.

J gene: TRBJ2-3; D gene: .; clone size: many; V gene: TRBV7-9; CDR3 DNA: TGCGCCAGCAGCCGCGGGACAGATACGCAGTATTTT; CDR3 protein: CASSRGTDTQYF
J gene: TRBJ2-7; D gene: .; clone size: many; V gene: TRBV10-3; CDR3 DNA: TGTGCCATCAGTGACACCTTAACCTACGAGCAGTACTTC; CDR3 protein: CAISDTLTYEQYF
J gene: TRBJ2-1; D gene: TRBD2; clone size: many; V gene: TRBV19; CDR3 DNA: TGTGCCAGTAGTATAGATTCCCTAGCGGGAGGGTACAATGAGCAGTTCTTC; CDR3 protein: CASSIDSLAGGYNEQFF
J gene: TRBJ2-4; D gene: .; clone size: many; V gene: TRBV20-1; CDR3 DNA: TGCAGTGCTAGCTACAGCGAAAACATTCAGTACTTC; CDR3 protein: CSASYSENIQYF
J gene: TRBJ1-1; D gene: TRBD1; clone size: many; V gene: TRBV5-6; CDR3 DNA: TGTGCCAGCAGCGCTTATACAGGGGCTCGGGCTTTCTTT; CDR3 protein: CASSAYTGARAFF
J gene: TRBJ1-5; D gene: TRBD1; clone size: many; V gene: TRBV7-6; CDR3 DNA: TGTGCCAGCAGCTTAGACAGGGGTAGCAATCAGCCCCAGCATTTT; CDR3 protein: CASSLDRGSNQPQHF
J gene: TRBJ1-1; D gene: TRBD1; clone size: .; V gene: TRBV11-1; CDR3 DNA: TGTGCCAGCAGCTCGCCCGCAGGGGGTCGAGGGACTGAAGCTTTCTTT; CDR3 protein: CASSSPAGGRGTEAFF
J gene: TRBJ1-2; D gene: .; clone size: .; V gene: TRBV5-5; CDR3 DNA: TGTGCCAGCAGCTCAATTACCTATGGCTACACCTTC; CDR3 protein: CASSSITYGYTF
J gene: TRBJ2-5; D gene: .; clone size: many; V gene: TRBV29-1; CDR3 DNA: TGCAGCGTTGTCGACACTCAAGAGACCCAGTACTTC; CDR3 protein: CSVVDTQETQYF
J gene: TRBJ2-3; D gene: TRBD2; clone size: many; V gene: TRBV2; CDR3 DNA: TGTGCCAGCAGAGCAACTAGCGGGGATACGCAGTATTTT; CDR3 protein: CASRATSGDTQYF
J gene: TRBJ2-7; D gene: TRBD2; clone size: many; V gene: TRBV12-3/TRBV12-4; CDR3 DNA: TGTGCCAGTGGAGTAGCGGGAGGGTTGAACGAGCAGTACTTC; CDR3 protein: CASGVAGGLNEQYF
J gene: TRBJ2-3; D gene: TRBD2; clone size: many; V gene: TRBV6-1; CDR3 DNA: TGTGCCAGCAGTGGACTAGCGGGAGGGAAAGATACGCAGTATTTT; CDR3 protein: CASSGLAGGKDTQYF
J gene: TRBJ2-2; D gene: .; clone size: .; V gene: TRBV29-1; CDR3 DNA: TGCAGCGTTGGTGGGGCCGTTAACACCGGGGAGCTGTTTTTT; CDR3 protein: CSVGGAVNTGELFF
J gene: TRBJ2-1; D gene: .; clone size: many; V gene: TRBV3-1; CDR3 DNA: TGTGCCAGCAGCCCCGGGCTCTCCTACAATGAGCAGTTCTTC; CDR3 protein: CASSPGLSYNEQFF
J gene: TRBJ2-1; D gene: .; clone size: few; V gene: TRBV30; CDR3 DNA: TGTGCCTCTGCCCAGGGGTCCTACAATGAGCAGTTCTTC; CDR3 protein: CASAQGSYNEQFF
J gene: TRBJ1-5; D gene: TRBD1; clone size: many; V gene: TRBV6-2/TRBV6-3; CDR3 DNA: TGTGCCAGCAGTTACGGGACAGGGGGCCTAAAGGGTCAGCCCCAGCATTTT; CDR3 protein: CASSYGTGGLKGQPQHF
J gene: TRBJ2-1; D gene: TRBD2; clone size: many; V gene: TRBV3-1; CDR3 DNA: TGTGCCAGCAGCCGGGCCCCTTTGAGACTAGCGGATAATGAGCAGTTCTTC; CDR3 protein: CASSRAPLRLADNEQFF
J gene: TRBJ2-4; D gene: TRBD1; clone size: .; V gene: TRBV11-2; CDR3 DNA: TGTGCCAGCAGCTTTCGACAGGGCCTGCGAAACATTCAGTACTTC; CDR3 protein: CASSFRQGLRNIQYF
J gene: TRBJ2-2; D gene: TRBD2; clone size: many; V gene: TRBV9; CDR3 DNA: TGTGCCAGCAGCACCGGGACTAGCGGATCCTTGAACACCGGGGAGCTGTTTTTT; CDR3 protein: CASSTGTSGSLNTGELFF
J gene: TRBJ1-4; D gene: .; clone size: many; V gene: TRBV27; CDR3 DNA: TGTGCCAGCAGTCCCCCCGACAGGATCGGTGAAAAACTGTTTTTT; CDR3 protein: CASSPPDRIGEKLFF
J gene: TRBJ2-5; D gene: TRBD1; clone size: few; V gene: TRBV28; CDR3 DNA: TGTGCCAGCAGTTTACTCCGGGACAGGCCGTACTTC; CDR3 protein: CASSLLRDRPYF
J gene: TRBJ2-2; D gene: .; clone size: many; V gene: TRBV6-4; CDR3 DNA: TGTGCCAGCAGTGACTCGAGCACCGGGGAGCTGTTTTTT; CDR3 protein: CASSDSSTGELFF
J gene: TRBJ1-5; D gene: TRBD1; clone size: many; V gene: TRBV30; CDR3 DNA: TGTGCCTGGAGTCCAATCGGCTTGGACAGGGCTTTTAGTCCCCAGCATTTT; CDR3 protein: CAWSPIGLDRAFSPQHF
J gene: TRBJ1-3; D gene: TRBD1; clone size: many; V gene: TRBV13; CDR3 DNA: TGTGCCAGCAGCTCCCCGACAGGGCCTGGAAACACCATATATTTT; CDR3 protein: CASSSPTGPGNTIYF
J gene: TRBJ1-1; D gene: .; clone size: medium-sized; V gene: TRBV20-1; CDR3 DNA: TGCAGTCCTCGGGGCCACACTGAAGCTTTCTTT; CDR3 protein: CSPRGHTEAFF
J gene: TRBJ2-2; D gene: TRBD2; clone size: many; V gene: TRBV5-4; CDR3 DNA: TGTGCCACTCGGGGAGCGGGAGCCACCGGGGAGCTGTTTTTT; CDR3 protein: CATRGAGATGELFF
J gene: TRBJ2-5; D gene: .; clone size: many; V gene: TRBV11-2; CDR3 DNA: TGTGCCAGCAGCTTTCTCCCTCCGGCGGAAGAGACCCAGTACTTC; CDR3 protein: CASSFLPPAEETQYF
J gene: TRBJ2-1; D gene: .; clone size: many; V gene: TRBV7-3; CDR3 DNA: TGTGCCAGCAGCTTAAGTCAGAATGAGCAGTTCTTC; CDR3 protein: CASSLSQNEQFF
J gene: TRBJ2-3; D gene: .; clone size: .; V gene: TRBV20-1; CDR3 DNA: TGCAGTGCTAGCCCCCAACCCCGGAGCACAGATACGCAGTATTTT; CDR3 protein: CSASPQPRSTDTQYF
J gene: TRBJ2-7; D gene: .; clone size: few; V gene: TRBV20-1; CDR3 DNA: TGCAGTGCTAGAGACCAAACGGTGTCCTACGAGCAGTACTTC; CDR3 protein: CSARDQTVSYEQYF
J gene: TRBJ2-1; D gene: .; clone size: few; V gene: TRBV27; CDR3 DNA: TGTGCCAGCAGTTTATCGGGAGGTAATGAGCAGTTCTTC; CDR3 protein: CASSLSGGNEQFF
J gene: TRBJ1-6; D gene: TRBD1; clone size: .; V gene: TRBV2; CDR3 DNA: TGTGCCAGCAGTGCGGGACAGGCTAATTCACCCCTCCACTTT; CDR3 protein: CASSAGQANSPLHF
J gene: TRBJ2-4; D gene: TRBD2; clone size: many; V gene: TRBV12-3/TRBV12-4; CDR3 DNA: TGTGCCAGCAGTTTCCCAGGGAGGGAAAACATTCAGTACTTC; CDR3 protein: CASSFPGRENIQYF
J gene: TRBJ2-1; D gene: .; clone size: .; V gene: TRBV6-2/TRBV6-3; CDR3 DNA: TGTGCCAGCAGTTACAGGGGTAAGACCGGCCTGGGTGAGCAGTTCTTC; CDR3 protein: CASSYRGKTGLGEQFF
J gene: TRBJ1-2; D gene: .; clone size: .; V gene: TRBV29-1; CDR3 DNA: TGCAGCGTTGATGGGACAGGCTACACCTTC; CDR3 protein: CSVDGTGYTF
J gene: TRBJ1-5; D gene: .; clone size: many; V gene: TRBV20-1; CDR3 DNA: TGCAGTGCTAGATCAACTACGGTGGGCAGACAGTACTCCAATCAGCCCCAGCATTTT; CDR3 protein: CSARSTTVGRQYSNQPQHF
J gene: TRBJ1-1; D gene: .; clone size: many; V gene: TRBV12-3/TRBV12-4; CDR3 DNA: TGTGCCAGCAGTACAGGGCGACAGGATGAAGCTTTCTTT; CDR3 protein: CASSTGRQDEAFF
J gene: TRBJ1-5; D gene: .; clone size: .; V gene: TRBV7-2; CDR3 DNA: TGTGCCAGCAGCCGAGCACTGGGGGGGGATCAGCCCCAGCATTTT; CDR3 protein: CASSRALGGDQPQHF
J gene: TRBJ1-2; D gene: .; clone size: many; V gene: TRBV24-1; CDR3 DNA: TGTGCCACCAGTGACCCCCCAGGGGGCTACACCTTC; CDR3 protein: CATSDPPGGYTF
J gene: TRBJ1-6; D gene: .; clone size: .; V gene: TRBV9; CDR3 DNA: TGTGCCAGCAGCGTGGGGGTTCAGGATAATTCACCCCTCCACTTT; CDR3 protein: CASSVGVQDNSPLHF
J gene: TRBJ1-1; D gene: TRBD1; clone size: .; V gene: TRBV28; CDR3 DNA: TGTGCCAGCAGCGACAGGGGGCTGGCTGAAGCTTTCTTT; CDR3 protein: CASSDRGLAEAFF
J gene: TRBJ2-1; D gene: .; clone size: few; V gene: TRBV27; CDR3 DNA: TGTGCCAGCAGTTTAGGACATCGGGTCAATGAGCAGTCCTTC; CDR3 protein: CASSLGHRVNEQSF
J gene: TRBJ2-3; D gene: .; clone size: few; V gene: TRBV11-3; CDR3 DNA: TGTGCCAGCAGCTTAGTGGGCAAACTAGGTGGTTATGAGACGCAGTATTTT; CDR3 protein: CASSLVGKLGGYETQYF
J gene: TRBJ2-5; D gene: .; clone size: .; V gene: TRBV20-1; CDR3 DNA: TGCAGTGCTAGAGATCATCAGGGTCAAGAGACCCAGTACTTC; CDR3 protein: CSARDHQGQETQYF
J gene: TRBJ2-2; D gene: .; clone size: many; V gene: TRBV10-2; CDR3 DNA: TGCGCCAGCAGTGAGTCCGAACCTAACGGGGAGCTGTTTTTT; CDR3 protein: CASSESEPNGELFF
J gene: TRBJ2-5; D gene: .; clone size: .; V gene: TRBV5-4; CDR3 DNA: TGTGCCAGCAGCTTGGACTCAGAGACCCAGTACTTC; CDR3 protein: CASSLDSETQYF
J gene: TRBJ2-2; D gene: TRBD2; clone size: many; V gene: TRBV2; CDR3 DNA: TGTGCCAGCAGTGATTTACGGGGGGGCCTCTTAGGGACCGGGGAGCTGTTTTTT; CDR3 protein: CASSDLRGGLLGTGELFF
J gene: TRBJ1-1; D gene: .; clone size: many; V gene: TRBV3-1; CDR3 DNA: TGTGCCAGCAGCCACCTACCGGGAAGGACCCAGGGCGCGGGTGAAGCTTTCTTT; CDR3 protein: CASSHLPGRTQGAGEAFF
J gene: TRBJ1-5; D gene: .; clone size: few; V gene: TRBV5-5; CDR3 DNA: TGTGCCAGCAGCTTGAGTATTCCGGGGGTGGGTCAGCCCCAGCATTTT; CDR3 protein: CASSLSIPGVGQPQHF
J gene: TRBJ1-5; D gene: .; clone size: .; V gene: TRBV3-1; CDR3 DNA: TGTGCCAGCAGCCAAGATCACCGGGAGCGTCAGCCCCAGCATTTT; CDR3 protein: CASSQDHRERQPQHF
J gene: TRBJ2-7; D gene: TRBD1; clone size: many; V gene: TRBV29-1; CDR3 DNA: TGCAGCGTGAAGGCTGGGACAGGTAATTTCTACGAGCAGTACTTC; CDR3 protein: CSVKAGTGNFYEQYF
J gene: TRBJ1-6; D gene: .; clone size: many; V gene: TRBV28; CDR3 DNA: TGTGCCAGCAGTTTCCGTAATTCACCCCTCCACTTT; CDR3 protein: CASSFRNSPLHF
J gene: TRBJ2-3; D gene: TRBD1; clone size: many; V gene: TRBV15; CDR3 DNA: TGTGCCACCAGCACCCGCCTCGCCCGACAGGGTGGGAGCACAGATACGCAGTATTTT; CDR3 protein: CATSTRLARQGGSTDTQYF
J gene: TRBJ2-6; D gene: TRBD1; clone size: .; V gene: TRBV6-5; CDR3 DNA: TGTGCCAGCAGTCCGACAGGGACTGGGGCCAACGTCCTGACTTTC; CDR3 protein: CASSPTGTGANVLTF
J gene: TRBJ2-3; D gene: .; clone size: many; V gene: TRBV5-1; CDR3 DNA: TGCGCCAGCAGCTTGGGGCCTACGAACACAGATACGCAGTATTTT; CDR3 protein: CASSLGPTNTDTQYF
J gene: TRBJ1-2; D gene: .; clone size: many; V gene: TRBV20-1; CDR3 DNA: TGCAGTGCTAGCAACTATGGCTACACCTTC; CDR3 protein: CSASNYGYTF
J gene: TRBJ2-7; D gene: .; clone size: many; V gene: TRBV10-3; CDR3 DNA: TGTGCCATCAGTGAATCGACGGGAGAGCAGTACTTC; CDR3 protein: CAISESTGEQYF
J gene: TRBJ2-1; D gene: TRBD1; clone size: few; V gene: TRBV19; CDR3 DNA: TGTGCCAGTAGTAGTCCGGGACAGGGGTACAATGAGCAGTTCTTC; CDR3 protein: CASSSPGQGYNEQFF
J gene: TRBJ1-2; D gene: .; clone size: .; V gene: TRBV27; CDR3 DNA: TGTGCCAGCAGTCGGGAACCACGGGGCTATGGCTACACCTTC; CDR3 protein: CASSREPRGYGYTF